The 22 T cell receptor beta chains presented below share a single source sample, sequenced in a study of cytomegalovirus exposure and HLA in healthy donors. The PCR contained 60 Vbeta and 13 Jbeta primers. Profiled with immunoSEQ multiplex PCR; TCRdb holds only in-frame clones, not every one. Seen here are about 160,000 clones, around four fifths observed once, and the top ten hold 0.95% to 1.5%. Material for sequencing was PBMCs. Receptors were obtained from a woman aged 45 to 65 in good health and CMV-seronegative.

This chain joins TRBV28 and TRBJ2-5, with a tentative D call TRBD1 (5 bases). The CDR3 has 14 amino acids. Per the germline V gene, CDR1 is MDHEN and CDR2 is SYDVKM. Trimming left V 6 bases short and J 4 bases short, with 15 bases between. The DNA for the CDR3 is TGTGCCAGCAGCCCCCCCCAGGGCCCAGAGACCCAGTACTTC. It encodes CASSPPQGPETQYF.

The rearrangement uses TRBV6-5 and TRBJ2-2; maybe TRBD1 (5 bases). Trimming removed 5 bases from V and 6 bases from J, with 10 bases in between. Germline V gives CDR1 MNHEY, CDR2 SVGAGI. This CDR3 spans 13 amino acids. Here the CDR3 reads CASSRLGAGELFF. The CDR3 nucleotides read TGTGCCAGCAGTCGCCTAGGGGCCGGGGAGCTGTTTTTT.

V gene TRBV9 combines with J gene TRBJ2-5; weak D call: TRBD2 (6 bases). CDR3 length: 14 residues. Germline assignment: CDR1 SGDLS and CDR2 YYNGEE. Trimming removed 3 bases at V and 4 bases at J, with 13 bases between. CDR3 loop: CASSARLGSETQYF. The DNA of the CDR3 is TGTGCCAGCAGCGCCCGACTAGGATCAGAGACCCAGTACTTC. Complete variable domain (other parts from reference TRBV9 and TRBJ2-5): DSGVTQTPKHLITATGQRVTLRCSPRSGDLSVYWYQQSLDQGLQFLIQYYNGEERAKGNILERFSAQQFPDLHSELNLSSLELGDSALYFCASSARLGSETQYFGPGTRLLVL.

V gene TRBV18 combines with J gene TRBJ2-1, with a possible D match to TRBD2 (6 bases). The CDR3 runs to 15 residues. The V gene lost 2 bases and the J gene lost 7 bases, with 15 bases spanning the gap. From germline, CDR1 is KGHSH and CDR2 LQKENI. Written as DNA, the CDR3 is TGTGCCAGCTCACCATCACCGGGAGACTGGAATGAGCAGTTCTTC. Amino acid sequence: CASSPSPGDWNEQFF.

The chain couples TRBV5-1 to TRBJ2-3, with 10 bases matching TRBD2. V lost 4 bases to trimming and J lost 4 bases; unmatched junction nucleotides: 3. CDR1 and CDR2 (germline): SGHRS, YFSETQ. The CDR3 consists of 14 residues. The CDR3 sequence is CASSQGLAADTQYF. The CDR3 DNA reads as TGCGCCAGCAGCCAAGGACTAGCGGCAGATACGCAGTATTTT.

The J gene is TRBJ1-4, the V gene TRBV2; a weak D match, TRBD1 (5 bases). V dropped 1 base and J dropped 8 bases, with 14 bases sitting between them. The CDR3 spans 15 residues. The germline V gene encodes CDR1 SNHLY and CDR2 FYNNEI. The CDR3 nucleotides are TGTGCCAGCAGTGAAGGGACGATTTGGGGCGAAAAACTGTTTTTT. Translated, it gives CASSEGTIWGEKLFF.

This clone has only a few counts. V is TRBV9 and J is TRBJ1-1, with no clear D. This CDR3 contains 14 residues. The germline gives CDR1 SGDLS, CDR2 YYNGEE. Trimming pared 4 bases from V and 4 bases from J, leaving 14 bases between. The CDR3 is CASSSELGPTEAFF. The DNA for the CDR3 is TGTGCCAGCAGCTCAGAGCTGGGCCCCACTGAAGCTTTCTTT.

The V and J genes are TRBV5-1 and TRBJ1-2; weak D call: TRBD1 (5 bases). This CDR3 has 14 amino acids. Trimming left V 0 bases short and J 2 bases short, with 8 bases between. Germline V CDR1 and CDR2: SGHRS, YFSETQ. CDR3 protein: CASSLGRENYGYTF. The CDR3 coding sequence is TGCGCCAGCAGCTTGGGCAGGGAAAACTATGGCTACACCTTC.

Notes on this clone: A read error may account for a junction end that differs from germline. This specimen includes other DNA sequences encoding the same CDR3. This chain connects TRBV5-1 to TRBJ2-2, with TRBD2 as a possible D gene (6 bases). This CDR3 is 18 amino acids long. Germline CDR1 and CDR2: SGHRS and YFSETQ. CDR3 loop: CASSLEGIRRANTGELFF. The CDR3 nucleotides read TGTGCCAGCAGCTTGGAAGGTATTCGGAGGGCCAACACCGGGGAGCTGTTTTTT. The variable domain in full, completed from reference TRBV5-1 and TRBJ2-2, reads KAGVTQTPRYLIKTRGQQVTLSCSPISGHRSVSWYQQTPGQGLQFLFEYFSETQRNKGNFPGRFSGRQFSNSRSEMNVSTLELGDSALYLCASSLEGIRRANTGELFFGEGSRLTVL.

This CDR3 is CSVEEGWDRGLAKNIQYF. The CDR3, as DNA: TGCAGCGTTGAGGAAGGTTGGGACAGGGGACTAGCCAAAAACATTCAGTACTTC. The V and J genes are TRBV29-1 and TRBJ2-4; 10 bases match TRBD1. Trimming at V came to 3 bases and at J to 0 bases, leaving 11 bases not matched to a gene. Germline lookup yields CDR1 SQVTM and CDR2 ANQGSEA. The CDR3 runs 18 residues.

This clone appeared a single time. Germline and junction disagree at one end, which may indicate a read error. The gene calls are TRBV28 and TRBJ2-7; 7 bases align to TRBD2. This CDR3 has 8 amino acids. Germline CDR1 and CDR2: MDHEN and SYDVKM. This CDR3 is CASGGGVF. As DNA, the CDR3 is TGTGCCTCGGGCGGGGGAGTTTTC.

The chain has TRBV7-6 and TRBJ2-1, with TRBD2 matching 12 bases. The CDR3 is 18 amino acids. The trim removed 3 bases at V and 8 bases at J, leaving 14 bases unmatched. Germline-derived CDR1 and CDR2 are SGHVS and FNYEAQ. The CDR3 spells CASSFASGGAVGEHEQFF. CDR3 nucleotides: TGTGCCAGCAGCTTTGCTAGCGGGGGGGCTGTTGGCGAGCATGAGCAGTTCTTC.

The rearrangement links TRBV7-2 to TRBJ2-3; D is perhaps TRBD1 (5 bases). Germline CDR1 and CDR2: SGHTA and FQGNSA. The germline V and J ends were trimmed by 2 bases and 0 bases, with 9 bases remaining between them. The CDR3 is 15 residues long. As DNA, the CDR3 is TGTGCCAGCAGCTTACAGGGTAGCAGCACAGATACGCAGTATTTT. This codes for CASSLQGSSTDTQYF.

The chain employs TRBV20-1 and TRBJ2-1; D ambiguous. CDR3 size: 10 residues. The germline CDR1 and CDR2 sequences are DFQATT and SNEGSKA (reference sequence). Trimming stripped 4 bases from V and 6 bases from J, with 4 bases between. CDR3 coding DNA: TGCAGTGCTATGCGCAATGAGCAGTTCTTC. It is translated as CSAMRNEQFF.

The chain combines TRBV5-1 with TRBJ2-7; TRBD2 aligns across 9 bases. The CDR3 is made up of 17 amino acids. From germline, CDR1 is SGHRS and CDR2 YFSETQ. V lost 6 bases and J lost 0; bases outside the gene matches: 13. CDR3 amino acids: CASNAGGTASSSYEQYF. CDR3 sequence (DNA): TGCGCCAGCAATGCGGGGGGGACAGCGTCTAGCTCCTACGAGCAGTACTTC. Full variable domain (missing parts from reference TRBV5-1 and TRBJ2-7): KAGVTQTPRYLIKTRGQQVTLSCSPISGHRSVSWYQQTPGQGLQFLFEYFSETQRNKGNFPGRFSGRQFSNSRSEMNVSTLELGDSALYLCASNAGGTASSSYEQYFGPGTRLTVT.

The chain combines TRBV29-1 with TRBJ2-7; no clear D gene. This CDR3 has 11 amino acids. V was pared by 0 bases and J by 6 bases, with 6 bases between. Germline V gene sequence: CDR1 SQVTM, CDR2 ANQGSEA. The CDR3 DNA is TGCAGCGTTGAAGATACTCCCGAGCAGTACTTC. It specifies CSVEDTPEQYF.

CDR3 nucleotide sequence: TGTGCCAGCAGCCAAGATCCAGGGTTAACTGGAAACACCATATATTTT. Its translation is CASSQDPGLTGNTIYF. V is TRBV4-2 and J is TRBJ1-3, with D possibly TRBD1 on 5 matching bases. Germline-derived CDR1 and CDR2 are LGHNA and YNFKEQ. Between the trimmed V and J ends, which lost 0 bases and 2 bases, there was a span of 11 bases. The CDR3 extends over 16 amino acids.

This chain uses TRBV28 with TRBJ1-2; the match to TRBD1 covers 11 bases. V lost 5 bases, J lost 2 bases, and 7 bases stayed unmatched. The CDR3 is 16 residues long. Germline values: CDR1 MDHEN, CDR2 SYDVKM. The CDR3 is CASSPPGQGGNYGYTF. CDR3 nucleotides: TGTGCCAGCAGTCCTCCGGGACAGGGGGGGAACTATGGCTACACCTTC.

This clone was counted a few times. This rearrangement joins TRBV5-1 to TRBJ1-4; the match to TRBD1 covers 8 bases. After removal of 5 bases from V and 5 bases from J, the junction contained 8 bases not matched to a gene. The CDR3 loop spans 15 amino acids. CDR1 SGHRS and CDR2 YFSETQ come from the germline V gene. The CDR3, as DNA: TGCGCCAGCAGGTGGTGGGGACAGGCGAATGAAAAACTGTTTTTT. This codes for CASRWWGQANEKLFF.

This clone has only a few counts. The chain carries TRBV7-2 and TRBJ1-2; 8 bases are a match to TRBD1. Germline lookup yields CDR1 SGHTA and CDR2 FQGNSA. The V gene end was trimmed by 7 bases and the J gene end by 8 bases; junction bases not matched to a gene: 9. The CDR3 extends over 13 amino acids. CDR3 DNA: TGTGCCAGCACCCCGACGGACAGGGACGGCTACACCTTC. This translates into CASTPTDRDGYTF.

The chain employs TRBV28 and TRBJ1-6; D not resolved. The germline gives CDR1 MDHEN, CDR2 SYDVKM. This CDR3 has 13 amino acids. With 4 bases removed from V and 11 bases from J, the gap between germline ends came to 12 bases. The CDR3 sequence is CASSYGERTPLHF. CDR3 coding DNA: TGTGCCAGCAGTTACGGAGAGAGGACACCCCTCCACTTT.

The chain recombines TRBV2 with TRBJ2-5; 8 nucleotides agree with TRBD1. The CDR3 spans 16 residues. Looked up from germline, CDR1 is SNHLY and CDR2 is FYNNEI. With 1 base clipped from V and 3 bases from J, the junction kept 7 bases outside the gene matches. CDR3 DNA sequence: TGTGCCAGCAGTGAAGTCGGACAGGGTAGAAAAGAGACCCAGTACTTC. It codes for CASSEVGQGRKETQYF.